This T cell receptor (beta chain) emerged from a study of cytomegalovirus exposure and HLA in healthy donors (dated by TCRdb to 2016 to 2017). Context from the whole study: In an earlier analysis of under 600 of the donors, 250 to 350 Gb of sequence data and just under 120 million unique TCR beta sequences from about 179 million T cells were reported. Around 320 gigabases of sequencing data and some 85 million unique TCR sequences were included in an early release covering several hundred HLA-typed donors. Among the roughly 410 genotyped donors, around 81% belonged to the genetic ancestry cluster associated with self-reported Caucasian donors. The study aimed to test whether cataloging public T cell receptors could reveal signatures of past pathogen exposure. The study profiled the T cell repertoires of about 640 subjects by immunosequencing and related them to cytomegalovirus serostatus. Besides the first cohort of hundreds of subjects, a separate validation cohort made up of roughly 120 different subjects was used. High-throughput TCR immunosequencing, statistical association of individual TCRs with disease status, and machine learning were combined to predict cytomegalovirus infection status. To study patterns of TCR occurrence, a later analysis re-analyzed previously published TCR beta repertoires from more than 550 donors and added high-resolution HLA genotyping. The later analysis used no new phenotypic data to find candidate immune exposures, relying instead on TCR beta sequences and their occurrence across donors. To decide whether each TCR beta V gene segment behaved as functional or pseudogenic, an earlier analysis of some 600 of the donors relied on high-throughput TCR beta sequencing. Donor age, sex, ethnicity and CMV serostatus were compiled alongside the repertoire data. A later genetic analysis used genome-wide SNP genotypes for about 65% of the 666 donors, treating that subset as a discovery cohort. All discovery cohort repertoires had been generated using a single sequencing platform. HLA typing included class I and class II loci at four-digit resolution. The number of typed donors differed by locus: about 620-640 for A, B, C, DRB1 and DQB1; 522 for DQA1; over 600 for DPA1; and about 470 for DPB1. Several DR-DQ haplotypes were treated as single units for association and clustering because of strong linkage in the cohort. Among about 410 genotyped donors of the cohort, an average of about 220,000 unique TCR beta nucleotide sequences was sequenced per donor, of which roughly 18% were non-productive. The research as a whole found: According to a later analysis, parvovirus B19, influenza, CMV and Epstein-Barr virus appeared linked to several top co-occurrence clusters. Most TCR sequences were seen in very few donors, while some public TCRs were found in many individuals. A further reported finding was that TCR beta sequences accurately predicted the HLA-A and HLA-B alleles for most subjects in the first cohort. A later analysis found that TCR association rates varied across HLA loci, with DRB1 alleles showing the most associated TCRs and HLA-C alleles the fewest. In a later genetic analysis, fewer N-insertions in productive TCRs were reported among donors in an Asian-associated ancestry cluster than the roughly 700-donor mean. Presence/absence analyses assumed roughly uniform sequencing depth across donors, an assumption that may not hold. Most CMV-associated TCR beta chains appeared to be HLA-restricted in a later analysis, and the HLA associations seemed to be driven largely by CMV exposure. When HLA alleles, especially DR and DQ, strongly co-occurred, TCR associations were difficult to assign to individual alleles. Linkage disequilibrium might explain the correlated functional status among segregating V segments, but an unknown experimental factor could not be ruled out. A group of highly shared sequence variants was considered likely to be a technical artifact of the sequencing pipeline. In a later analysis, HLA-associated TCR beta chains showed more clonal expansion and lower generation probabilities than non-associated chains that were equally common. Some IMGT-functional V segments, including TRBV6-2 and TRBV6-3, could not be distinguished by the 87-base-pair reads and were therefore excluded. This cohort had only TCR beta chains sequenced, and the lack of alpha or paired-chain data limited which features could be detected. According to the authors, the approach could potentially be generalized to other disease states and immunological phenotypes. Because counts were too low, roughly 18 rarely observed V segments, including chromosome 9 orphons, were left out of the earlier analysis of approximately 580 of the donors. The study gave a list of 150 to 200 TCR beta chains associated with cytomegalovirus. In a later genetic analysis, a missense DCLRE1C variant was associated with V-gene and J-gene trimming of TCR beta chains, and the association was replicated in an independent cohort. At a false discovery rate of 0.05, a later analysis linked around 17,000 TCR beta sequences to specific HLA alleles. Three of the identified cytomegalovirus-associated TCR beta chains were confirmed in vitro to be specific for cytomegalovirus antigens. Immune exposure information for the cohort was limited to CMV serostatus. Broadly in line with IMGT annotations, most TCR beta V segments showed up in productive rearrangements about 90% or about 30% of the time in an earlier analysis of 450 to 600 of the donors. Cytomegalovirus status was reported to be diagnosed by the classifier with high specificity and sensitivity in both the original and validation cohorts. HLA typing was unavailable for some donors at each locus, so association tests used only the typed subset.

A remark on this clone: Which antigen it targets is not known. No much larger clone exists at a distance of one base, and base qualities are not known.

The library was obtained by the immunoSEQ multiplex PCR assay. The multiplex PCR relied on a mix of 60 forward primers for TCR Vbeta segments and 13 reverse primers for TCR Jbeta segments. The CDR3 region of rearranged TCR beta genes was amplified from genomic DNA with a multiplex PCR assay. Amplified TCR beta libraries were sequenced as 87-base-pair reads on the Illumina HiSeq System. The study's own analysis went as follows. Across the 700 or so repertoires, a later analysis counted some 80 million unique TCR beta chains, roughly 11 million of which were shared by at least two donors. To remove PCR and sequencing errors, raw reads were error-corrected and collapsed into unique sequences using a nearest-neighbor algorithm that merged closely related sequences. To assign V, D and J gene segments, CDR3 sequences were aligned to IMGT reference sequences. For a sequence to be retained, at least a six-nucleotide match to both a V gene segment and a J gene segment was required. Rearrangements were classified as productive when the CDR3 lacked stop codons and remained in frame with V and J, and all other rearrangements were classified as non-productive. Following IMGT convention, CDR3 was defined as the stretch from the second conserved V-encoded cysteine up to the conserved J-encoded phenylalanine. The earlier analysis of some 580 of the donors excluded any sequence lacking an unambiguous match to a single V gene segment. In an earlier analysis of approximately 550 of the donors, V segments were called functional above 56.7% productive rearrangements and were called segregating when the between-donor standard deviation exceeded 5%. To diagnose cytomegalovirus status from the catalog of TCR beta chain sequences, a statistical classification framework was built. V and J gene assignment, in a later analysis, came from comparing TCR nucleotide sequences with IMGT/GENE-DB human TR gene sequences. Using the TCRdist pipeline, a later analysis assigned CDR3 sequences along with most-parsimonious VDJ recombination scenarios. A later analysis defined each TCR beta chain by its CDR3 amino acid sequence plus V-gene family, and excluded reads lacking a unique V-gene family. As a way to deal with suspected cross-contamination and a sequencing artifact, a later analysis dropped more than 500 nucleotide sequences that were highly shared and had low generation probability. In a later analysis, a clonal expansion index was calculated for each public chain from normalized within-repertoire ranks of inferred template counts. A later analysis computed generation probabilities with a VDJ recombination model fitted to out-of-frame rearrangements, and checked the results against IGoR. A later analysis scored TCR-TCR, TCR-HLA and TCR-CMV co-occurrence with hypergeometric tests, applying a repertoire-size bias correction to TCR pairs. False discovery rates were estimated in a later analysis by permuting HLA or CMV assignments 20 times. In a later analysis, co-occurring TCRs were grouped using DBSCAN, with TCRdist sequence similarity added in when clustering inside HLA-allele-positive subsets. Co-occurrence clustering excluded repertoires with fewer than 30,000 or more than 120,000 public chains, plus five with anomalous nucleotide sharing. TCRdb mirrors the immuneACCESS table, restricted to in-frame sequences. Some clones are absent from its copies; in checked studies, under half trace to an unresolved V gene, and the reason for the others is unknown. V and J calls and clone size are given by that table; D and trimming were obtained from the DNA. In all, the sample holds about 120,000 clones, and roughly four fifths of those were seen once. The ten largest make up roughly 1.2% of the sample.

In total, 600 or so healthy bone marrow donors made up the cohort. At the time of sampling, every cohort member was nominally healthy, though immune exposures that went unrecorded were likely present. The donor tested CMV seronegative, placing the donor among the 350 to 400 seronegative members of the cohort. Every donor gave a peripheral blood sample, and the peripheral blood mononuclear cells from that sample were used for TCR beta sequencing. Genomic DNA extraction from the blood cell samples was performed with the Qiagen DNeasy Blood Extraction Kit. V and J lose 3 bases and 4 bases, and a span of 3 bases separates them. CDR1 and CDR2, looked up from the germline V gene, are MGHRA and YSYEKL. From the cysteine through the phenylalanine, the CDR3 covers 12 amino acids. Only the CDR3 region is kept as DNA, spanning 36 bases read in frame from base 1.

The receptor was isolated from a woman in her twenties or thirties in good health and CMV-seronegative. The specimen sequenced was PBMCs. The rearrangement combines TRBV4-1 with TRBJ1-4; the D gene cannot be named for sure. CDR3 reads: CASSHSNEKLFF. The DNA reads TGCGCCAGCAGCCACAGTAATGAAAAACTGTTTTTT.